The present T cell receptor (beta chain) was sequenced within a study of T cell responses to AZD1222 COVID-19 vaccine. Germline CDR1 reads SGHAT; CDR2 reads FQNNGV. The CDR3 sequence is 15 residues long. The germline V and J ends were trimmed by 1 base and 1 base, with 8 bases remaining between them. Libraries were prepared by immunoSEQ multiplex PCR; TCRdb keeps only in-frame clonotypes and omits some of them. The sample holds 150,000 to 200,000 clones, 80% to 95% seen once. The clonotype originates from an adult who received the AZD1222 COVID-19 vaccine. The sample here was peripheral blood, taken 28 days after the second AZD1222 dose. The chain links TRBV11-2 to TRBJ2-4; D unclear. In DNA form, the CDR3 reads TGTGCCAGCAGCTTAGGTCCGGTGGCCAAAAACATTCAGTACTTC. It encodes CASSLGPVAKNIQYF.